This TCR beta chain is drawn from a study of CD8+ T cells in alopecia areata. Study at large: Treated patients were dosed with oral tofacitinib, taking 5 to 10 mg twice daily. Broader study findings: For lesional scalp, especially alopecia totalis/universalis, clonality was higher than in normal scalp.

This clone has a single count. Its antigen remains unknown. The length of the CDR3 is 14 residues. Per germline, CDR1 SEHNR and CDR2 FQNEAQ (reference sequence). With 6 bases removed from V and 2 bases from J, the gap between germline ends came to 12 bases. Treatment in this sample: oral pan-JAK inhibitor, 5-10 mg twice daily. Individuals with alopecia areata gave both lesional scalp punch biopsies and peripheral blood for collection. As the sequencing template, cDNA was produced by extracting RNA and reverse transcribing it. Generated by immunoSEQ multiplex PCR, the TCRdb table keeps only in-frame clones and is missing some. The sample lists roughly 190,000 clones, approximately 57% occurring once.

Sequences were derived from CD4+ T cells sorted from blood, sampled at week 24, from a patient treated with tofacitinib. The clonotype comes from a human donor with alopecia areata. This chain joins TRBV7-9 and TRBJ2-3, with D uncertain. The CDR3 is CASSPQQYTDTQYF. The CDR3 DNA reads as TGTGCCAGCAGTCCCCAGCAATACACAGATACGCAGTATTTT.